These 10 T cell receptor beta chains were sequenced from one sample in a study of vaccination effects on CD4 cells after COVID-19. Researchers isolated CD4+ T cells once approximately eleven days of culture had elapsed. Subjects were given two BNT162b2 or mRNA-1273 vaccine doses. Antigens of these TCRs are unknown. Sequencing used immunoSEQ multiplex PCR; TCRdb keeps in-frame clones, though not all of them. Altogether 40,000 to 50,000 clones are present, around 70% being singletons, with the ten largest covering less than 10%. The sequenced sample was CD4+ T cells from PBMCs cultured without peptide, obtained after COVID-19 vaccination. The receptors come from a human donor who received a COVID-19 vaccine.

This clone was seen only a few times. The chain uses TRBV6-4 and TRBJ2-2; D call uncertain. The V end lost 4 bases, the J end lost 10 bases, and 16 bases lay between the germline ends. The CDR3 has 14 residues. CDR1 and CDR2 (germline): MRHNA, SNTAGT. The DNA for the CDR3 is TGTGCCAGCAGTGCTGAGGTCTGGCGTACGGAGCTGTTTTTT. Translating gives CASSAEVWRTELFF.

This clone appeared a few times. This chain joins TRBV4-1 and TRBJ2-3; 7 nucleotides line up with TRBD1. CDR3 length: 16 amino acids. V lost 4 bases, J lost 2 bases, and 9 bases stayed unmatched. Looked up from germline, CDR1 is MGHRA and CDR2 is YSYEKL. CDR3 residues: CASSRRTGDYTDTQYF. Written as DNA, the CDR3 is TGCGCCAGCAGCCGCCGGACAGGAGATTACACAGATACGCAGTATTTT.

This clone appeared a single time. The chain uses TRBV6-5 and TRBJ2-3; 9 bases agree with TRBD1. This CDR3 has 14 residues. CDR1 MNHEY and CDR2 SVGAGI come from the germline V gene. Trimming removed 6 bases from V and 4 bases from J; junction bases left unmatched: 5. The CDR3 sequence is CASRRGQGPDTQYF. The CDR3, as DNA: TGTGCCAGCAGGAGGGGACAGGGCCCAGATACGCAGTATTTT.

This chain uses TRBV25-1 with TRBJ2-3; tentatively, D is TRBD1 (6 bases). The germline CDR1 and CDR2 sequences are MGHDK and SYGVNS. Trimming took off 6 bases at V and 0 bases at J, with 13 bases between the two ends. The CDR3 loop spans 15 amino acids. The CDR3 nucleotides are TGTGCCAGCAGGACCTCAGGGGCTAGCACAGATACGCAGTATTTT. As protein: CASRTSGASTDTQYF.

This rearrangement joins TRBV7-9 to TRBJ2-1; TRBD1 matches at 9 bases. The CDR3 length is 17 residues. Germline V CDR1 and CDR2: SEHNR, FQNEAQ (reference sequence). V lost 2 bases, J lost 2 bases, and 7 bases stayed unmatched. The CDR3 bases are TGTGCCAGCAGCTTAAACCCGGGACAGGGTACCTACAATGAGCAGTTCTTC. It is translated as CASSLNPGQGTYNEQFF.

The chain employs TRBV5-4 and TRBJ2-5; 8 bases are shared with TRBD2. This CDR3 is 15 amino acids long. V lost 4 bases and J lost 1; bases outside the gene matches: 6. Germline V CDR1 and CDR2: SGHNT, YYREEE (reference sequence). Here the CDR3 DNA reads TGTGCCAGCAGCCGGGGTAGCGGGGTCCAAGAGACCCAGTACTTC. Its protein is CASSRGSGVQETQYF.

This clone has a handful of counts. The CDR3 DNA follows: TGTGCCAGCTCACCAACAGGGGAAGGGAGCTATGGCTACACCTTC. Translating it yields CASSPTGEGSYGYTF. The chain combines TRBV18 with TRBJ1-2, with 7 nucleotides matching TRBD1. The germline V gene has CDR1 KGHSH and CDR2 LQKENI. This CDR3 spans 15 amino acids. J lost 4 bases, V lost 2 bases, and 7 bases had no gene match.

The chain carries TRBV7-6 and TRBJ2-3; D uncertain. V lost 0 bases, J lost 5 bases, and 6 bases lay in between. Germline CDR1 and CDR2: SGHVS and FNYEAQ. CDR3 length equals 13 residues. In nucleotides, the CDR3 is TGTGCCAGCAGCTTAGCGAATGGAGATACGCAGTATTTT. The encoded protein is CASSLANGDTQYF.

This clone was picked up a small number of times. V gene TRBV15 combines with J gene TRBJ1-5, with D perhaps TRBD1 (5 bases). The CDR3 consists of 17 residues. Trimming stripped 0 bases from V and 0 bases from J, with 12 bases between. The germline CDR1 and CDR2 sequences are LNHNV and YYDKDF (reference sequence). The CDR3 protein is CATSRESAGHSNQPQHF. For the CDR3, the DNA is TGTGCCACCAGCAGAGAGTCGGCAGGGCATAGCAATCAGCCCCAGCATTTT.

The genes are TRBV5-1 and TRBJ2-3; D is undetermined. The CDR3 covers 12 residues. Germline CDR1 is SGHRS and CDR2 is YFSETQ. Trimming removed 4 bases at V and 4 bases at J, with 7 bases between. DNA for the CDR3: TGCGCCAGCAGCGATGAGTCAGATACGCAGTATTTT. Its protein is CASSDESDTQYF.